This TCR beta chain was recovered during a study of shared clonotypes between healthy human individuals. Study details: The people who gave samples were two women and a few men aged 18 to 49. Plates per donor: three CD4 naive, three CD4 memory, two CD8 naive, one CD8 memory. The study, taken as a whole, reports: Roughly 5% of naive CD4 clonotypes were common to a handful of donors.

The CDR3 sequence is 14 residues long. Germline V lookup: CDR1 MDHEN, CDR2 SYDVKM. Trimming took 9 bases from V and 0 from J, leaving 12 bases between them. Remarks on this clone: Its target is unknown.

TCRdb's table, derived via immunoSEQ multiplex PCR, lists solely in-frame clones and lacks some. The sample has roughly 2,500,000 clones, over 85% seen once. Sequencing was performed on naive CD4+ T cells from PBMCs. Subset noted: CD45RA+ positively selected. The rearrangement links TRBV28 to TRBJ2-1; D not certain. The TCR was taken from a man aged 18 to 30 in good health. Some clones in this sample may be carry-over from other donors' samples. The CDR3 DNA sequence: TGTGCCAGTACTGTTACAAGCTCCTACAATGAGCAGTTCTTC. Protein: CASTVTSSYNEQFF.